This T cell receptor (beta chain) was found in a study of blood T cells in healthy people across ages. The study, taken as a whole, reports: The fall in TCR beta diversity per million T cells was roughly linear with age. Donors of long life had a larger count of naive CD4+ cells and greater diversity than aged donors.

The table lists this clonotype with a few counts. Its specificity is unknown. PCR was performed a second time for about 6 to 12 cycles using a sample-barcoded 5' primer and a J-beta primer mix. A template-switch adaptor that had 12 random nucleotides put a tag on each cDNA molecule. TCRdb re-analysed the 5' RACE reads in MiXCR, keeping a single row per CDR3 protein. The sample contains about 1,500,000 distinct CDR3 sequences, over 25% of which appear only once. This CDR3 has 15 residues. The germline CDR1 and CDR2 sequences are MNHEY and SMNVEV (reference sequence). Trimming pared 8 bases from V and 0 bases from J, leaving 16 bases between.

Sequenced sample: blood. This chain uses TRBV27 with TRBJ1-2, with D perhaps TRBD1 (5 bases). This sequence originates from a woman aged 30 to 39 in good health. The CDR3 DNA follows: TGTGCCAGCGGGCGGGGCATCTCAGCTAACTATGGCTACACCTTC. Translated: CASGRGISANYGYTF.